These 24 T cell receptor beta chains were all obtained from the same sample, sequenced in a study of blood T cell repertoires in COVID-19. Repertoires were generated with immunoSEQ multiplex PCR, while TCRdb's copy carries only in-frame clones and drops some. The sample lists a few hundred thousand clones, 70% to 90% seen once, with about 4.5% in the top ten. Sequencing input: peripheral blood. The receptors were gathered from a man aged 45 to 65 with acute or convalescent COVID-19.

The chain has TRBV24-1 and TRBJ2-2; D gene ambiguous. The germline V gene has CDR1 KGHDR and CDR2 SFDVKD. The CDR3 length is 13 residues. The V end lost 5 bases, the J end lost 6 bases, and 9 bases lay between the germline ends. CDR3 protein: CATSGYKSGELFF. The CDR3 coding sequence is TGTGCCACCAGTGGTTATAAATCCGGGGAGCTGTTTTTT.

This clone showed up just a few times. This chain links TRBV18 with TRBJ2-2; TRBD1 matches at 7 bases. V shed 5 bases and J 6 bases; nucleotides not matched to a gene: 12. The CDR3 covers 16 residues. Germline V gene lookup returns CDR1 KGHSH and CDR2 LQKENI. CDR3 bases: TGTGCCAGCTCATCGCGCCGGGACAGTTATTCCGGGGAGCTGTTTTTT. It encodes CASSSRRDSYSGELFF. The whole variable domain, remainder taken from reference TRBV18 and TRBJ2-2, is NAGVMQNPRHLVRRRGQEARLRCSPMKGHSHVYWYRQLPEEGLKFMVYLQKENIIDESGMPKERFSAEFPKEGPSILRIQQVVRGDSAAYFCASSSRRDSYSGELFFGEGSRLTVL.

The chain has TRBV4-1 and TRBJ1-6; 11 nucleotides agree with TRBD1. The CDR3 has 19 amino acids. From germline, CDR1 is MGHRA and CDR2 YSYEKL. J was trimmed by 1 base and V by 4 bases; bases with no gene match: 9. CDR3 coding DNA: TGCGCCAGCAGCCTAACATGGGACAGGGGGGGGTCCTATAATTCACCCCTCCACTTT. This gives the protein CASSLTWDRGGSYNSPLHF.

The chain recombines TRBV6-5 with TRBJ2-7; 7 nucleotides agree with TRBD1. V lost 5 bases and J lost 2; bases outside the gene matches: 6. The CDR3 extends over 14 amino acids. In germline, CDR1 is MNHEY, CDR2 SVGAGI. CDR3 protein: CASSQGVGAYEQYF. CDR3 sequence (DNA): TGTGCCAGCAGTCAGGGGGTAGGCGCCTACGAGCAGTACTTC.

The chain recombines TRBV6-5 with TRBJ2-2; perhaps TRBD2 as D (5 bases). This CDR3 has 15 residues. V lost 7 bases to trimming and J lost 8 bases, with 20 bases between them. Per germline, CDR1 MNHEY and CDR2 SVGAGI. The CDR3: CASNPPGYSPGELFF. The CDR3 DNA sequence: TGTGCCAGCAATCCCCCGGGATACAGTCCAGGGGAGCTGTTTTTT.

V usage is TRBV23-1 and J usage is TRBJ1-5; D is unclear. TRBV23-1 is identified as an open reading frame with a role that is uncertain. The V end was cut by 0 bases, the J end by 0 bases, with 12 bases between. This CDR3 comprises 17 residues. Here the CDR3 reads CASSQSRGRDSNQPQHF. In nucleotides, the CDR3 is TGCGCCAGCAGTCAATCGCGAGGGAGAGATAGCAATCAGCCCCAGCATTTT.

The J gene is TRBJ1-4, the V gene TRBV10-3; D might be TRBD1 (5 bases). The CDR3 runs to 13 residues. V was cut by 6 bases and J by 7 bases, with 12 bases left in between. Germline V CDR1 and CDR2: ENHRY, SYGVKD. The CDR3 nucleotides read TGTGCCATCAGGGGGCAGATTAGTGAAAAACTGTTTTTT. Translated, it gives CAIRGQISEKLFF.

The chain employs TRBV27 and TRBJ1-5; TRBD1 matches at 7 bases. The CDR3 consists of 13 residues. V was pared by 5 bases and J by 9 bases, with 7 bases of the junction left unmatched. Germline values: CDR1 MNHEY, CDR2 SMNVEV (reference sequence). CDR3: CASSRQGLGPQHF. CDR3 coding DNA: TGTGCCAGCAGTCGACAGGGTTTGGGGCCCCAGCATTTT.

This clone is a singleton in its sample. The chain links TRBV7-3 to TRBJ1-2, with 9 nucleotides matching TRBD1. The germline CDR1 and CDR2 sequences are SGHTA and FQGTGA. The ends lost 3 bases at V and 4 bases at J; junction bases unmatched: 6. The CDR3 covers 15 residues. This CDR3 is CASSLGTGRPYGYTF. The CDR3 DNA reads as TGTGCCAGCAGCTTGGGGACAGGGCGGCCCTATGGCTACACCTTC. Supplemented by reference TRBV7-3 and TRBJ1-2, the full variable domain reads GAGVSQTPSNKVTEKGKYVELRCDPISGHTALYWYRQSLGQGPEFLIYFQGTGAADDSGLPNDRFFAVRPEGSVSTLKIQRTERGDSAVYLCASSLGTGRPYGYTFGSGTRLTVV.

This clone was detected only a few times. The CDR3 protein is CASSQSASPHRDSSLYEQYF. The CDR3, as DNA: TGCGCCAGCAGTCAATCGGCTTCACCGCACCGGGACAGTTCCCTATACGAGCAGTACTTC. This chain uses TRBV23-1 with TRBJ2-7, with TRBD1 identical over 7 bases. TRBV23-1 is assigned to the ORF class and has an uncertain function. This CDR3 has 20 amino acids. V trimming: 0 bases; J trimming: 4 bases; junction bases outside the gene matches: 21.

The chain employs TRBV4-1 and TRBJ1-2; 8 nucleotides match TRBD1. The J segment lost 11 bases and the V segment lost 0 bases, leaving 5 bases of the junction unmatched. The CDR3 extends over 13 amino acids. Germline V gives CDR1 MGHRA, CDR2 YSYEKL. The CDR3, as DNA: TGCGCCAGCAGCCAAGAATACAGGGGGAGTTACACCTTC. It encodes CASSQEYRGSYTF.

In its sample, this clone was seen a few times. The V and J genes are TRBV5-4 and TRBJ2-5; 8 positions match TRBD1. This CDR3 comprises 15 residues. Per germline, CDR1 SGHNT and CDR2 YYREEE (reference sequence). With 4 bases clipped from V and 4 bases from J, the junction kept 9 bases outside the gene matches. The CDR3 here is CASSQSTGGGETQYF. As DNA, the CDR3 is TGTGCCAGCAGCCAAAGCACAGGGGGAGGAGAGACCCAGTACTTC.

This clone occurred once. The V call is TRBV3-1 (or the pseudogene TRBV3-2), the J call TRBJ2-1; no firm D call. CDR3 length equals 13 residues. V was clipped by 1 base and J by 6 bases, with 7 bases between them. In germline, CDR1 is LGHDT, CDR2 YNNKEL (reference sequence). The CDR3 DNA is TGTGCCAGCAGCCAAGTACTACTCAATGAGCAGTTCTTC. It yields the protein CASSQVLLNEQFF.

This chain uses TRBV6-1 with TRBJ1-3, with a tentative D call TRBD1 (6 bases). The CDR3 runs to 15 residues. With 3 bases removed from V and 7 bases from J, the gap between germline ends came to 16 bases. The germline gives CDR1 MNHNS, CDR2 SASEGT. The CDR3 spells CASSDRTARGNTIYF. The DNA of the CDR3 is TGTGCCAGCAGTGACCGGACAGCGAGGGGGAACACCATATATTTT.

The genes are TRBV15 and TRBJ1-2; D remains ambiguous. V was pared by 2 bases and J by 4 bases, with 17 bases between. The length of the CDR3 is 16 residues. The germline V gene has CDR1 LNHNV and CDR2 YYDKDF (reference sequence). CDR3 region: CATSRTMEDPLYGYTF. The CDR3 coding sequence is TGTGCCACCAGCAGAACGATGGAGGACCCCCTCTATGGCTACACCTTC.

The chain recombines TRBV12-3 or TRBV12-4 with TRBJ2-3; D not resolved. Trimming removed 8 bases at V and 0 bases at J, with 6 bases between. The CDR3 has 12 amino acids. In nucleotides, the CDR3 is TGTGCCAGCTCAGGTAGCACAGATACGCAGTATTTT. Translation gives CASSGSTDTQYF.

This clone has more than one count but fewer than ten. The chain has TRBV6-5 and TRBJ1-2; the D gene is possibly TRBD1 (5 bases). The CDR3 contains 13 residues. The V gene lost 5 bases and the J gene lost 5 bases, with 12 bases spanning the gap. In germline, CDR1 is MNHEY, CDR2 SVGAGI. CDR3: CASSQRDGYGYTF. The CDR3 DNA reads as TGTGCCAGCAGTCAGCGGGACGGTTATGGCTACACCTTC.

This chain uses TRBV5-1 with TRBJ2-1, with TRBD2 as a possible D gene (6 bases). This CDR3 spans 15 amino acids. Looked up from germline, CDR1 is SGHRS and CDR2 is YFSETQ. Trimming removed 4 bases at V and 6 bases at J, with 17 bases between. CDR3 protein: CASSQSGGVFNEQFF. DNA for the CDR3: TGCGCCAGCAGCCAAAGCGGCGGGGTTTTCAATGAGCAGTTCTTC.

V and J are TRBV6-1 and TRBJ1-5; no firm D call. V lost 2 bases and J lost 4, with 6 bases in between. Germline-derived CDR1 and CDR2 are MNHNS and SASEGT. This CDR3 is built from 13 residues. The CDR3 DNA reads TGTGCCAGCAGTGAAAGTCGGAATCAGCCCCAGCATTTT. Amino acid sequence: CASSESRNQPQHF.

This clone was counted a few times. The sample carries other DNA sequences with the same CDR3. V is TRBV5-1 and J is TRBJ1-2; 11 bases align to TRBD1. In germline, CDR1 is SGHRS, CDR2 YFSETQ. This CDR3 has 15 amino acids. With 4 bases clipped from V and 4 bases from J, the junction kept 6 bases outside the gene matches. The CDR3 coding sequence is TGCGCCAGCAGCATAGGACAGGGGGCTCCCTATGGCTACACCTTC. It encodes CASSIGQGAPYGYTF.

DNA for the CDR3: TGTGCCAGTAGTTTTCGACAGGGCAACATTAATTCACCCCTCCACTTT. It specifies CASSFRQGNINSPLHF. The chain is built from TRBV19 and TRBJ1-6, with 7 bases that match TRBD1. The CDR3 contains 16 residues. Trimming at V came to 5 bases and at J to 6 bases, leaving 10 bases not matched to a gene. Per the germline V gene, CDR1 is LNHDA and CDR2 is SQIVND (reference sequence).

V is TRBV21-1 and J is TRBJ1-4. TRBV21-1 is noted as a pseudogene. This CDR3 contains 15 residues. The CDR3: CASSKSGATNEKLFF. CDR3 DNA sequence: TGTGCCAGCAGCAAATCGGGTGCAACTAATGAAAAACTGTTTTTT.

The chain recombines TRBV18 with TRBJ2-3; TRBD2 aligns across 10 bases. CDR1 and CDR2 from the germline V gene are KGHSH and LQKENI. The CDR3 runs 15 residues. J was trimmed by 5 bases and V by 6 bases; bases with no gene match: 8. The DNA for the CDR3 is TGTGCCAGCTCTAGCGGGGGGCCCTCCGGAGATACGCAGTATTTT. It yields the protein CASSSGGPSGDTQYF. Based on the CDR3 plus reference TRBV18 and TRBJ2-3, the full variable domain is NAGVMQNPRHLVRRRGQEARLRCSPMKGHSHVYWYRQLPEEGLKFMVYLQKENIIDESGMPKERFSAEFPKEGPSILRIQQVVRGDSAAYFCASSSGGPSGDTQYFGPGTRLTVL.

This chain connects TRBV14 to TRBJ2-5, with D perhaps matching TRBD1 (5 bases). V was cut by 0 bases and J by 9 bases, with 11 bases left in between. Germline-derived CDR1 and CDR2 are SGHDN and FVKESK. This CDR3 is 13 amino acids long. The CDR3 nucleotides are TGTGCCAGCAGCCAAGATCTGGGCAGGGCCCAGTACTTC. As protein: CASSQDLGRAQYF.